The next 9 T cell receptor beta chains were all read from a single sample in a study of blood T cell repertoires in COVID-19. Here immunoSEQ multiplex PCR was the method, and the copy in TCRdb shows in-frame clones only, minus some. The sample includes hundreds of thousands of clones, around 86% of them seen just once. The sample comprised peripheral blood. Every receptor here comes from a woman in her 30s who had recovered from COVID-19.

This clone was recorded only once. The chain couples TRBV19 to TRBJ2-1; 8 bases agree with TRBD1. Germline CDR1 is LNHDA and CDR2 is SQIVND (reference sequence). V shed 7 bases and J 5 bases; nucleotides not matched to a gene: 13. This CDR3 has 16 residues. The CDR3 loop reads CASMADRDRPDNEQFF. The DNA of the CDR3 is TGTGCCAGTATGGCGGACCGGGACAGGCCCGACAATGAGCAGTTCTTC.

The V gene is TRBV7-2, the J gene TRBJ1-2, with a tentative D call TRBD1 (6 bases). V dropped 3 bases and J dropped 3 bases, with 8 bases sitting between them. The CDR3 contains 13 residues. Germline assignment: CDR1 SGHTA and CDR2 FQGNSA. CDR3 amino acids: CASSFEGDYGYTF. The CDR3 bases are TGTGCCAGCAGCTTCGAGGGGGACTATGGCTACACCTTC. The full variable domain, in which reference TRBV7-2 and TRBJ1-2 provide the parts outside the CDR3, is GAGVSQSPSNKVTEKGKDVELRCDPISGHTALYWYRQSLGQGLEFLIYFQGNSAPDKSGLPSDRFSAERTGGSVSTLTIQRTQQEDSAVYLCASSFEGDYGYTFGSGTRLTVV.

This chain uses TRBV27 with TRBJ2-2; unclear D gene. Looked up from germline, CDR1 is MNHEY and CDR2 is SMNVEV (reference sequence). V was clipped by 5 bases and J by 6 bases, with 13 bases between them. CDR3 length: 14 residues. The CDR3 DNA follows: TGTGCCAGCAGTCCCCCTGGGCTCTCCGGGGAGCTGTTTTTT. Translating it yields CASSPPGLSGELFF.

The CDR3 sequence: CASSLFAGMNTEAFF. DNA for the CDR3: TGTGCCAGCAGCTTGTTCGCAGGGATGAACACTGAAGCTTTCTTT. The chain carries TRBV5-8 and TRBJ1-1; possibly TRBD1 for D (5 bases). Germline lookup yields CDR1 SGHTS and CDR2 YDEGEE. V was clipped by 1 base and J by 0 bases, with 10 bases between them. The CDR3 contains 15 residues.

The chain employs TRBV29-1 and TRBJ2-3, with a tentative D call TRBD1 (5 bases). The CDR3 contains 14 residues. The ends were cut back, 7 bases at V and 1 base at J, with 15 bases in the middle. Germline CDR1 and CDR2: SQVTM and ANQGSEA. The CDR3 DNA sequence: TGCAGCGCCTCGACGATGACAGGCACAGATACGCAGTATTTT. This codes for CSASTMTGTDTQYF.

The table lists this clone with a few counts. The V and J genes are TRBV19 and TRBJ2-7; D is perhaps TRBD1 (6 bases). V lost 3 bases and J 4 bases, leaving 13 bases between the germline ends. CDR1 LNHDA and CDR2 SQIVND come from the germline V gene (reference sequence). This CDR3 has 14 residues. The CDR3 here is CASSIPGTIYEQYF. Written as DNA, the CDR3 is TGTGCCAGTAGTATCCCCGGGACAATTTACGAGCAGTACTTC.

The chain recombines TRBV19 with TRBJ1-2; TRBD1 might be the D (6 bases). The length of the CDR3 is 11 residues. CDR1 is LNHDA, CDR2 SQIVND, per germline (reference sequence). Trimming took off 7 bases at V and 6 bases at J, with 9 bases between the two ends. The DNA for the CDR3 is TGTGCCAGTACGGACAGTAATGGCTACACCTTC. The encoded protein is CASTDSNGYTF.

The chain has TRBV7-8 and TRBJ1-2; the match to TRBD1 covers 8 bases. The CDR3 loop spans 12 amino acids. The germline V gene has CDR1 SGHVS and CDR2 FQNEAQ. Losses at the gene ends were 5 bases for V and 7 bases for J; bases not matched to a gene: 3. The CDR3 protein is CASSRGQGGYTF. The CDR3 DNA follows: TGTGCCAGCAGCCGAGGACAGGGTGGCTACACCTTC.

Many counts were recorded for this clone. V is TRBV5-6 and J is TRBJ2-7; TRBD2 aligns across 10 bases. The CDR3 consists of 17 residues. The junction had 10 bases not matched to a gene; V was cut back by 4 bases and J by 0 bases. Per the germline V gene, CDR1 is SGHDT and CDR2 is YYEEEE. The CDR3: CASSGGLLAGSSYEQYF. DNA of the CDR3: TGTGCCAGCAGCGGGGGGTTACTAGCGGGAAGCTCCTACGAGCAGTACTTC. Full variable domain (outside the CDR3, taken from reference TRBV5-6 and TRBJ2-7): DAGVTQSPTHLIKTRGQQVTLRCSPKSGHDTVSWYQQALGQGPQFIFQYYEEEERQRGNFPDRFSGHQFPNYSSELNVNALLLGDSALYLCASSGGLLAGSSYEQYFGPGTRLTVT.